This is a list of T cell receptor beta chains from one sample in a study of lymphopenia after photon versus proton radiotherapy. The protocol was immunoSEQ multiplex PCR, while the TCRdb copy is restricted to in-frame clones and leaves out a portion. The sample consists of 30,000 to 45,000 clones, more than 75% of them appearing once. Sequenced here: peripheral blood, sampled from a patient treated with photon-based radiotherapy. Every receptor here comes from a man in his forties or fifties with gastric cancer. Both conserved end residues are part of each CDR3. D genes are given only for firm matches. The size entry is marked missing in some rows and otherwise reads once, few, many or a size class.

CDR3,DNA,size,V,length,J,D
CASSVSRGSYEQYF,TGTGCCAGCAGCGTCTCACGGGGCTCCTACGAGCAGTACTTC,NA,TRBV7-9,14,TRBJ2-7,NA
CAWSTGPREKLFF,TGTGCCTGGAGCACAGGGCCGAGGGAAAAACTGTTTTTT,NA,TRBV30,13,TRBJ1-4,NA
CASSVVGDGEQYF,TGTGCCAGCAGCGTAGTTGGGGACGGCGAGCAGTACTTC,NA,TRBV9,13,TRBJ2-7,NA
CASSLGEGAGNIQYF,TGTGCCAGCAGCTTAGGGGAGGGGGCCGGAAACATTCAGTACTTC,NA,TRBV11-3,15,TRBJ2-4,NA
CASTRRELFNYGYTF,TGTGCCAGTACACGCAGGGAACTCTTCAACTATGGCTACACCTTC,NA,TRBV19,15,TRBJ1-2,NA
CASSKPLGSQYF,TGTGCCAGCAGTAAACCCCTGGGGAGTCAGTACTTC,once,TRBV6-5,12,TRBJ2-4,NA
CASSLTGTGRYATQYF,TGTGCCAGCAGCTTAACGGGGACAGGGAGATATGCGACCCAGTACTTC,few,TRBV7-3,16,TRBJ2-5,TRBD1
CASSFAGGIRSTDTQYF,TGTGCCAGCAGCTTTGCCGGCGGGATAAGGAGCACAGATACGCAGTATTTT,NA,TRBV7-9,17,TRBJ2-3,NA
CASSIGQGFYGYTF,TGCGCCAGCAGCATAGGACAGGGCTTCTATGGCTACACCTTC,NA,TRBV5-1,14,TRBJ1-2,TRBD1
CASRDSGSAKTGELFF,TGTGCCAGTAGGGATAGCGGGAGTGCCAAGACCGGGGAGCTGTTTTTT,NA,TRBV19,16,TRBJ2-2,TRBD2
CASKEGGLADRSYEQYF,TGTGCCAGTAAGGAGGGGGGACTAGCGGACCGCTCCTACGAGCAGTACTTC,once,TRBV19,17,TRBJ2-7,TRBD2
CASSLEGGAKNIQYF,TGTGCCAGCAGCTTGGAGGGGGGTGCCAAAAACATTCAGTACTTC,NA,TRBV5-8,15,TRBJ2-4,NA
CASSLAKSQGSYNEQFF,TGCGCCAGCAGCTTGGCAAAATCGCAGGGCTCCTACAATGAGCAGTTCTTC,few,TRBV5-1,17,TRBJ2-1,NA
CASSTTGTGQTQYF,TGTGCCAGCAGTACGACCGGGACAGGGCAGACCCAGTACTTC,NA,TRBV6-5,14,TRBJ2-5,TRBD1
CASSLGAGGYNTGELFF,TGTGCCAGCAGCTTGGGGGCGGGAGGTTATAACACCGGGGAGCTGTTTTTT,NA,TRBV5-4,17,TRBJ2-2,TRBD2
CASSLGGGGTDTQYF,TGTGCCAGCAGCTTAGGGGGTGGTGGCACAGATACGCAGTATTTT,NA,TRBV5-6,15,TRBJ2-3,NA
CASSLVYLPGSNEQYF,TGTGCCAGCAGCTTAGTTTATCTGCCAGGTTCTAACGAGCAGTACTTC,NA,TRBV7-8,16,TRBJ2-7,NA
CASWDGLRETQYF,TGTGCCAGCTGGGATGGGCTCCGGGAGACCCAGTACTTC,NA,TRBV2,13,TRBJ2-5,NA
CASSLTSGQETQYF,TGTGCCAGCAGCTTGACTAGCGGCCAAGAGACCCAGTACTTC,NA,TRBV7-2,14,TRBJ2-5,TRBD2
CASSVAGSTDTQYF,TGTGCCAGCAGCGTAGCGGGGAGCACAGATACGCAGTATTTT,NA,TRBV9,14,TRBJ2-3,NA
CASSEGTWDEQFF,TGCGCCAGCAGCGAAGGGACATGGGATGAGCAGTTCTTC,NA,TRBV4-3,13,TRBJ2-1,NA
CASSPRVESSGANVLTF,TGTGCCAGCAGCCCACGGGTGGAAAGCTCTGGGGCCAACGTCCTGACTTTC,NA,TRBV11-2,17,TRBJ2-6,NA
CASSQGDRGDQPQHF,TGTGCCAGCAGCCAGGGAGACAGGGGAGATCAGCCCCAGCATTTT,once,TRBV4-2,15,TRBJ1-5,TRBD1
CASSPGAPRGNTEAFF,TGTGCCAGCTCACCAGGGGCGCCGAGGGGGAACACTGAAGCTTTCTTT,NA,TRBV18,16,TRBJ1-1,NA
CASSTQHNEQFF,TGTGCCAGCTCAACCCAGCACAATGAGCAGTTCTTC,once,TRBV18,12,TRBJ2-1,NA
CAWKLAGGGGPYEQYF,TGTGCCTGGAAACTAGCGGGAGGGGGTGGGCCCTACGAGCAGTACTTC,NA,TRBV30,16,TRBJ2-7,TRBD2
CASSPRRGLAGEFSQETQYF,TGTGCCAGCAGCCCGCGACGGGGACTAGCGGGAGAATTCTCCCAAGAGACCCAGTACTTC,NA,TRBV7-6,20,TRBJ2-5,TRBD2
CASSDWENEQFF,TGTGCCAGCAGTGATTGGGAGAATGAGCAGTTCTTC,NA,TRBV6-1,12,TRBJ2-1,NA
CASSPVRQGLYEQYF,TGTGCCAGCTCACCAGTAAGACAGGGGCTTTACGAGCAGTACTTC,NA,TRBV18,15,TRBJ2-7,TRBD1
CASSHRGSYEQYF,TGCGCCAGCAGCCACCGGGGGAGCTACGAGCAGTACTTC,NA,TRBV5-1,13,TRBJ2-7,NA
CSAGEETQYF,TGCAGCGCCGGGGAAGAGACCCAGTACTTC,once,TRBV29-1,10,TRBJ2-5,NA
CASRPTRDGLYEQYF,TGCGCCAGCAGGCCGACCCGGGACGGCCTCTACGAGCAGTACTTC,NA,TRBV5-1,15,TRBJ2-7,NA